This TCR beta chain emerged from a study of blood T cell repertoires in COVID-19. Repertoires were generated with immunoSEQ multiplex PCR, while TCRdb's copy carries only in-frame clones and drops some. The sample lists about 350,000 clones; about 90% were seen once. This clone was found a few times. Allocation to cohorts depended on clinical history reported by the participants. V was clipped by 5 bases and J by 1 base, with 9 bases between them. This CDR3 comprises 14 residues. The germline V gene encodes CDR1 SGHTA and CDR2 FQGTGA. J is TRBJ2-1 and V is TRBV7-3; TRBD2 is a possible D gene (6 bases). Input material: PBMCs or T cells enriched from blood (not recorded which). The clonotype originates from a woman aged 25-40 years who had been exposed to COVID-19. CDR3 coding DNA: TGTGCCAGCAGCGTGACTAGGTCCTACAATGAGCAGTTCTTC. Its protein product is CASSVTRSYNEQFF.